Listed below are T cell receptor beta chains from one sample, sequenced in a study of shared clonotypes between healthy human individuals. Profiling relied on immunoSEQ multiplex PCR, and the TCRdb table lists in-frame clones only, not all of them. This table has a few million clones, 90% to 96% appearing once. The sample was naive CD4+ T cells sorted from blood. All receptors come from a man aged 18 to 29 in good health. Each CDR3 is given with its conserved first and last residue. D genes are given only for firm matches. Clone size is given for some rows only: seen once, a few or many times, or a class if the clone is expanded.

j_call v_call clone_size d_call cdr3_nt cdr3_aa
TRBJ1-6 TRBV5-4 - - TGTGCCAGCAGCTTGTCTGCGGGGCCCAGGGATAATTCACCCCTCCACTTT CASSLSAGPRDNSPLHF
TRBJ1-3 TRBV5-1 - - TGCGCCAGCAGCTTTACAGGGAACTCTGGAAACACCATATATTTT CASSFTGNSGNTIYF
TRBJ2-5 TRBV9 once TRBD2 TGTGCCAGCAGCGCCGGGACTAGCGGGGGTCAAGAGACCCAGTACTTC CASSAGTSGGQETQYF
TRBJ1-1 TRBV30 - - TGTGCCTGCGGGACACCTAACACTGAGGCTTTCTTT CACGTPNTEAFF
TRBJ1-1 TRBV10-3 - - TGTGCCATCAGTGCGGGTCCTCCGGGGCCTGAAGCTTTCTTT CAISAGPPGPEAFF
TRBJ2-3 TRBV28 - - TGTGCCAGCAGTTTATGGCCGGACAGCACAGATACGCAGTATTTT CASSLWPDSTDTQYF
TRBJ1-3 TRBV11-2 - - TGTGCCAGCAGCCTGCATCAGGGGTTGGGAAACACCATATATTTT CASSLHQGLGNTIYF
TRBJ2-2 TRBV13 - TRBD1 TGTGCCAGCAGCCCCCCTTCGACAGGGGCGGTCACCGGGGAGCTGTTTTTT CASSPPSTGAVTGELFF
TRBJ2-3 TRBV7-2 - - TGTGCCAGCAGCTTTCAGCGGTCCTTAGGGGATACGCAGTATTTT CASSFQRSLGDTQYF
TRBJ2-1 TRBV4-1 - TRBD2 TGCGCCAGCAGCCAACCTACTAGCGGGGCCTACAATGAGCAGTTCTTC CASSQPTSGAYNEQFF
TRBJ2-2 TRBV19 - - TGTGCCAGTAGTATTTTTGTAAACACCGGGGAGCTGTTTTTT CASSIFVNTGELFF
TRBJ1-1 TRBV6-6 - TRBD1 TGTGCCAGCACTCCCCCCACAGGGGTTGCCACTGAAGCTTTCTTT CASTPPTGVATEAFF
TRBJ2-1 TRBV18 - TRBD1 TGTGCCAGCTCAAGACAGGGGACCTACAATGAGCAGTTCTTC CASSRQGTYNEQFF
TRBJ2-3 TRBV2 - TRBD2 TGTGCCAGCAGTGAGAGACTAGCTAGCACAGATACGCAGTATTTT CASSERLASTDTQYF
TRBJ2-7 TRBV19 - - TGTGCCAGTAGTCCGGCGGCGACAATCGAGCAGTACTTC CASSPAATIEQYF
TRBJ1-2 TRBV30 - - TGTGCCTGGAGTGTACGAGGGGACTATGGCTACACCTTC CAWSVRGDYGYTF
TRBJ1-2 TRBV6-5 - - TGTGCCAGCAGTCCGGACAGATGGTATGGCTACACCTTC CASSPDRWYGYTF
TRBJ2-3 TRBV29-1 - TRBD2 TGCAGCGGGGGGCGGCGGGAGGACCGAGATACGCAGTATTTT CSGGRREDRDTQYF
TRBJ2-1 TRBV7-9 - - TGTGCCAGCAACTTACATCCCGACAGCTACAATGAGCAGTTCTTC CASNLHPDSYNEQFF
TRBJ2-2 TRBV4-2 - TRBD2 TGTGCCAGCAGCCAACGGGAGGACACCGGGGAGCTGTTTTTT CASSQREDTGELFF
TRBJ1-1 TRBV5-1 - - TGCGCCAGCAGCTTCCAGGGCACTGAAGCTTTCTTT CASSFQGTEAFF